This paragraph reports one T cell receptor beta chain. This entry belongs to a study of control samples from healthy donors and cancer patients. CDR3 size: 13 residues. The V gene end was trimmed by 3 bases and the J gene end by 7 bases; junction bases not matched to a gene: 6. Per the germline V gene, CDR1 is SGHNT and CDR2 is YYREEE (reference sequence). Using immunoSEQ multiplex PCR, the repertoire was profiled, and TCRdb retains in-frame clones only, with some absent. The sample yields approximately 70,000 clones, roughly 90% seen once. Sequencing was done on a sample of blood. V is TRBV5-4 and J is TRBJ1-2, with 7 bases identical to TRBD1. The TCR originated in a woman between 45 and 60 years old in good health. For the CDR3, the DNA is TGTGCCAGCAGCTATGACAGGGAAGGTGGCTACACCTTC. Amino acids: CASSYDREGGYTF.